The 29 T cell receptor beta chains reported below all come from one sample, sequenced in a study of T-cell memory formation after mild COVID-19. TCRdb processed the 5' RACE reads anew with MiXCR; each CDR3 protein has one entry. The sample yields hundreds of thousands of distinct CDR3 sequences, 15% to 20% seen once. What was sequenced was PBMCs or a T cell subset sorted from them (not recorded which). The source is an adult woman who had mild COVID-19 (a few samples of this study predate the infection). Cell type and time point are not known.

This clonotype was counted between two and nine times. V is TRBV4-1 and J is TRBJ2-1; 11 bases match TRBD2. V shed 0 bases and J 0 bases; nucleotides not matched to a gene: 10. This CDR3 comprises 20 residues. Germline V CDR1 and CDR2: MGHRA, YSYEKL. The CDR3 DNA follows: TGCGCCAGCAGCCAAGAAGGCGGACTAGCGGGTCTGGGCTCCTACAATGAGCAGTTCTTC. Translating it yields CASSQEGGLAGLGSYNEQFF.

This chain connects TRBV6-2 or TRBV6-3 to TRBJ2-7, with 7 bases identical to TRBD1. The CDR3 is 17 residues long. Germline CDR1 is MNHEY and CDR2 is SVGEGT. V was pared by 2 bases and J by 9 bases, with 19 bases of the junction left unmatched. CDR3 sequence: CASSYVRHFDRVPSQYF. The DNA for the CDR3 is TGTGCCAGCAGTTACGTACGCCACTTCGACAGGGTCCCTTCGCAGTACTTC.

This clonotype was seen a handful of times. The J gene is TRBJ1-1, the V gene TRBV5-1; D gene ambiguous. The length of the CDR3 is 16 residues. CDR1 and CDR2 from the germline V gene are SGHRS and YFSETQ. V was pared by 0 bases and J by 0 bases, with 12 bases between. Here the CDR3 reads CASSLGRTRMNTEAFF. DNA of the CDR3: TGCGCCAGCAGCTTGGGAAGAACACGCATGAACACTGAAGCTTTCTTT.

V is TRBV27 and J is TRBJ1-5; no clear D gene. V was trimmed by 5 bases and J by 3 bases, leaving 11 bases between them. Germline values: CDR1 MNHEY, CDR2 SMNVEV (reference sequence). CDR3 length equals 14 residues. The CDR3 is CASSLDIFNQPQHF. Here the CDR3 DNA reads TGTGCCAGCAGTCTCGACATTTTCAATCAGCCCCAGCATTTT.

The chain couples TRBV12-3 or TRBV12-4 to TRBJ2-1, with 8 bases fitting TRBD2. V lost 5 bases and J lost 0; bases outside the gene matches: 12. This CDR3 comprises 18 residues. The CDR3 sequence: CASSRWAGGNPSYNEQFF. As DNA, the CDR3 is TGTGCCAGCAGTCGCTGGGCGGGAGGAAACCCCTCCTACAATGAGCAGTTCTTC.

V usage is TRBV11-3 and J usage is TRBJ1-1, with D tentatively TRBD1 (5 bases). The V end was cut by 5 bases, the J end by 1 base, with 11 bases between. Germline assignment: CDR1 SGHNT and CDR2 YENEEA. This CDR3 spans 14 amino acids. The CDR3 DNA reads as TGTGCCAGCAGCCCCGGGGCCCCGAACACTGAAGCTTTCTTT. Translating it yields CASSPGAPNTEAFF.

The chain joins TRBV7-9 to TRBJ2-5, with D perhaps matching TRBD1 (5 bases). V lost 5 bases, J lost 2 bases, and 9 bases lay in between. The CDR3 is 13 residues long. CDR1 and CDR2 (germline): SEHNR, FQNEAQ (reference sequence). The CDR3 spells CASSPQGQETQYF. CDR3 in DNA: TGTGCCAGCAGCCCGCAGGGACAAGAGACCCAGTACTTC.

The table lists this clonotype with a few counts. The J gene is TRBJ2-5, the V gene TRBV10-2; tentatively, D is TRBD2 (5 bases). There are 13 residues in the CDR3. V lost 5 bases, J lost 3 bases, and 10 bases lay in between. The germline gives CDR1 WSHSY, CDR2 SAAADI. DNA of the CDR3: TGCGCCAGCAGTAAAGCGGACGAAGAGACCCAGTACTTC. Protein product: CASSKADEETQYF.

This clonotype was picked up a small number of times. V gene TRBV29-1 combines with J gene TRBJ2-2, with 7 positions matching TRBD1. The germline V gene encodes CDR1 SQVTM and CDR2 ANQGSEA. The CDR3 consists of 14 residues. J was trimmed by 2 bases and V by 4 bases; bases with no gene match: 4. The chain's CDR3 is CSVAGTVNTGELFF. In DNA, the CDR3 is TGCAGCGTTGCGGGGACAGTTAACACCGGGGAGCTGTTTTTT.

This clonotype was observed a handful of times. This chain joins TRBV29-1 and TRBJ2-3; no definite D call. CDR3 length: 14 residues. Germline loops: CDR1 SQVTM, CDR2 ANQGSEA. V shed 6 bases and J shed 0 bases, with 13 bases lying between them. The CDR3 sequence: CSVSWELSTDTQYF. The CDR3 DNA follows: TGCAGCGTAAGTTGGGAACTTAGCACAGATACGCAGTATTTT.

This clonotype was detected a few times. The V call is TRBV2, the J call TRBJ2-2; 12 positions match TRBD2. Trimming removed 6 bases from V and 6 bases from J; junction bases left unmatched: 5. Germline values: CDR1 SNHLY, CDR2 FYNNEI. The CDR3 sequence is 15 residues long. The CDR3 coding sequence is TGTGCCAGCAGCCTAGCGGGAGGGCTGGCCGGGGAGCTGTTTTTT. Translated: CASSLAGGLAGELFF.

The chain links TRBV5-8 to TRBJ2-7; D is ambiguous. From germline, CDR1 is SGHTS and CDR2 YDEGEE. V lost 3 bases, J lost 6 bases, and 16 bases lay in between. The CDR3 loop spans 14 amino acids. Here the CDR3 reads CASSWVEAPVEQYF. DNA for the CDR3: TGTGCCAGCAGCTGGGTCGAAGCGCCAGTCGAGCAGTACTTC.

The chain uses TRBV10-3 and TRBJ2-7; 7 nucleotides match TRBD2. V shed 6 bases and J 3 bases; nucleotides not matched to a gene: 8. CDR3 size: 14 residues. Germline V gene sequence: CDR1 ENHRY, CDR2 SYGVKD. The DNA of the CDR3 is TGTGCCATCAGGGGGACTATTCTCGTCTACGAGCAGTACTTC. This gives the protein CAIRGTILVYEQYF.

The chain links TRBV7-9 to TRBJ2-3; D is unresolved. Germline CDR1 and CDR2: SEHNR and FQNEAQ (reference sequence). V lost 3 bases to trimming and J lost 2 bases, with 9 bases between them. The CDR3 length is 14 residues. CDR3 in DNA: TGTGCCAGCAGCTTGGTCAGTACCACAGATACGCAGTATTTT. This codes for CASSLVSTTDTQYF.

This clonotype came up a few times. V is TRBV6-5 and J is TRBJ2-5, with 9 bases fitting TRBD2. Germline V lookup: CDR1 MNHEY, CDR2 SVGAGI. The CDR3 is 14 residues long. V lost 2 bases to trimming and J lost 4 bases; unmatched junction nucleotides: 2. The CDR3 bases are TGTGCCAGCAGTTACGAGACTAGCGGAGAGACCCAGTACTTC. Amino acid sequence: CASSYETSGETQYF.

This clonotype was detected a few times. This rearrangement joins TRBV7-2 to TRBJ2-1; 10 nucleotides match TRBD1. Looked up from germline, CDR1 is SGHTA and CDR2 is FQGNSA. The CDR3 covers 17 residues. Unmatched junction bases numbered 13, after V lost 5 bases and J lost 6 bases. The CDR3, as DNA: TGTGCCAGCAGCCTGGACCATACCGGGACAGGGGCCAATGAGCAGTTCTTC. It is translated as CASSLDHTGTGANEQFF. The full variable domain, rest sourced from reference TRBV7-2 and TRBJ2-1, is GAGVSQSPSNKVTEKGKDVELRCDPISGHTALYWYRQSLGQGLEFLIYFQGNSAPDKSGLPSDRFSAERTGGSVSTLTIQRTQQEDSAVYLCASSLDHTGTGANEQFFGPGTRLTVL.

This clonotype was seen a handful of times. The genes are TRBV7-9 and TRBJ2-7, with TRBD1 matching 7 bases. This CDR3 comprises 14 residues. Germline V gives CDR1 SEHNR, CDR2 FQNEAQ (reference sequence). V shed 0 bases, J shed 4 bases, and the junction held 3 bases outside the gene matches. As DNA, the CDR3 is TGTGCCAGCAGCTTAGCGGGGACAGAGTACGAGCAGTACTTC. Translation gives CASSLAGTEYEQYF.

The chain recombines TRBV12-3 or TRBV12-4 with TRBJ1-4; D may be TRBD1 (5 bases). Trimming stripped 5 bases from V and 2 bases from J, with 12 bases between. The CDR3 contains 15 residues. CDR3 in amino acids: CASSRDSLTNEKLFF. CDR3 sequence (DNA): TGTGCCAGCAGTCGCGACAGTTTGACTAATGAAAAACTGTTTTTT.

This clonotype has ten or more counts. The CDR3 reads CASSLAGLEGNEQYF. CDR3 nucleotides: TGTGCCAGCAGTTTAGCGGGACTGGAAGGGAACGAGCAGTACTTC. The chain has TRBV12-3 or TRBV12-4 and TRBJ2-7; maybe TRBD2 (6 bases). V lost 0 bases and J lost 5, with 14 bases in between. This CDR3 is 15 amino acids long.

V gene TRBV18 combines with J gene TRBJ2-1; D is unresolved. In germline, CDR1 is KGHSH, CDR2 LQKENI. V was clipped by 0 bases and J by 13 bases, with 16 bases between them. CDR3 length equals 14 residues. Written as DNA, the CDR3 is TGTGCCAGCTCACCACCGATAGACCCATGGGAACAGTTCTTC. Translation: CASSPPIDPWEQFF.

About this clonotype itself: The junction shows a germline mismatch at one end, possibly a read error. This CDR3 reads CDSSSIGQGAATEAFF. As DNA, the CDR3 is TGTGACAGCAGTTCAATAGGACAGGGGGCGGCCACTGAAGCTTTCTTT. The V and J genes are TRBV6-6 and TRBJ1-1, with 11 positions matching TRBD1. The CDR3 length is 16 residues. Germline CDR1 reads MNHNY; CDR2 reads SVGAGI (reference sequence).

The chain has TRBV5-1 and TRBJ2-3; the match to TRBD1 covers 10 bases. Germline CDR1 SGHRS, CDR2 YFSETQ. The CDR3 is 16 residues long. J was trimmed by 4 bases and V by 4 bases; bases with no gene match: 9. The CDR3 DNA sequence: TGCGCCAGCAGCCCGGGGGACAGGGGATTACCAGATACGCAGTATTTT. Amino acid sequence: CASSPGDRGLPDTQYF.

This clonotype was observed a handful of times. The rearrangement uses TRBV3-1 and TRBJ2-1; 11 bases are shared with TRBD2. This CDR3 contains 15 residues. Germline V gene sequence: CDR1 LGHDT, CDR2 YNNKEL (reference sequence). Trimming cost V 4 bases and J 9 bases; bases outside gene matches: 8. CDR3 protein: CASSLRLAGQFEQFF. In DNA, the CDR3 is TGTGCCAGCAGCCTTAGACTAGCGGGACAATTTGAGCAGTTCTTC.

This clonotype was seen more than once but under ten times. CDR3 in amino acids: CSVAGAPSGANVLTF. CDR3 DNA sequence: TGCAGCGTTGCAGGGGCACCCTCTGGGGCCAACGTCCTGACTTTC. V usage is TRBV29-1 and J usage is TRBJ2-6, with a weak D call TRBD1 (6 bases). The V gene's germline CDR1 is SQVTM and CDR2 ANQGSEA. This CDR3 has 15 residues. V was shortened by 4 bases and J by 0 bases, with 10 bases between the two germline ends. Using reference TRBV29-1 and TRBJ2-6 for the parts outside the CDR3, the full variable domain is SAVISQKPSRDICQRGTSLTIQCQVDSQVTMMFWYRQQPGQSLTLIATANQGSEATYESGFVIDKFPISRPNLTFSTLTVSNMSPEDSSIYLCSVAGAPSGANVLTFGAGSRLTVL.

CDR3 in DNA: TGTGCCAGCTCTCGCGACAGGGGGGCTGATGAGCAGTACTTC. Amino acid sequence: CASSRDRGADEQYF. The rearrangement links TRBV18 to TRBJ2-7, with TRBD1 matching 9 bases. This CDR3 has 14 residues. V trimming: 6 bases; J trimming: 7 bases; junction bases outside the gene matches: 10. Per the germline V gene, CDR1 is KGHSH and CDR2 is LQKENI.

The chain couples TRBV27 to TRBJ2-6; D is perhaps TRBD2 (5 bases). V was trimmed by 2 bases and J by 4 bases, leaving 9 bases between them. The CDR3 sequence is 15 residues long. Looked up from germline, CDR1 is MNHEY and CDR2 is SMNVEV (reference sequence). CDR3 amino acids: CASSLEGWGANVLTF. The DNA for the CDR3 is TGTGCCAGCAGTTTAGAGGGATGGGGGGCCAACGTCCTGACTTTC.

This clonotype was seen a few times. This chain joins TRBV19 and TRBJ1-4; D perhaps matches TRBD1 (5 bases). V was shortened by 10 bases and J by 12 bases, with 18 bases between the two germline ends. The CDR3 covers 12 residues. CDR1 and CDR2 from the germline V gene are LNHDA and SQIVND (reference sequence). CDR3 loop: CATRRGDGELFF. CDR3 sequence (DNA): TGTGCCACGCGCCGGGGGGACGGGGAACTGTTTTTT. The full variable domain, rest sourced from reference TRBV19 and TRBJ1-4, is DGGITQSPKYLFRKEGQNVTLSCEQNLNHDAMYWYRQDPGQGLRLIYYSQIVNDFQKGDIAEGYSVSREKKESFPLTVTSAQKNPTAFYLCATRRGDGELFFGSGTQLSVL.

This clonotype has a count of ten or more. The V gene is TRBV5-1, the J gene TRBJ2-3; unclear D gene. This CDR3 region has 13 residues. Germline V gives CDR1 SGHRS, CDR2 YFSETQ. V was cut by 1 base and J by 0 bases, with 3 bases left in between. The CDR3 sequence is CASSLHSTDTQYF. The CDR3 coding sequence is TGCGCCAGCAGCTTGCACAGCACAGATACGCAGTATTTT.

The chain links TRBV18 to TRBJ1-1; D possibly corresponds to TRBD1 (5 bases). The CDR3 totals 14 residues. V was shortened by 1 base and J by 3 bases, with 9 bases between the two germline ends. Germline CDR1 and CDR2: KGHSH and LQKENI. The CDR3 nucleotides read TGTGCCAGCTCACCACAGGGGAGGGACACTGAAGCTTTCTTT. Its translation: CASSPQGRDTEAFF.